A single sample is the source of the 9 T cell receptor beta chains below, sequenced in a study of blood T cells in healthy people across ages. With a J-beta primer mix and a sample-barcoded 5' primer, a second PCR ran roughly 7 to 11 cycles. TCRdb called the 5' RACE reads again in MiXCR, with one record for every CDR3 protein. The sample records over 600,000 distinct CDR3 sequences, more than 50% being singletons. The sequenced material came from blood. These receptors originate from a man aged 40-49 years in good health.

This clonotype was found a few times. The CDR3 loop is CASSQGLAVGEQYF. In nucleotides, the CDR3 is TGCGCCAGCAGCCAAGGACTAGCGGTGGGCGAGCAGTACTTC. The gene calls are TRBV5-1 and TRBJ2-7; 10 positions agree with TRBD2. CDR1 SGHRS and CDR2 YFSETQ come from the germline V gene. The CDR3 spans 14 residues. Trimming at V came to 4 bases and at J to 6 bases, leaving 7 bases not matched to a gene. The full variable domain, its missing parts supplied by reference TRBV5-1 and TRBJ2-7, is KAGVTQTPRYLIKTRGQQVTLSCSPISGHRSVSWYQQTPGQGLQFLFEYFSETQRNKGNFPGRFSGRQFSNSRSEMNVSTLELGDSALYLCASSQGLAVGEQYFGPGTRLTVT.

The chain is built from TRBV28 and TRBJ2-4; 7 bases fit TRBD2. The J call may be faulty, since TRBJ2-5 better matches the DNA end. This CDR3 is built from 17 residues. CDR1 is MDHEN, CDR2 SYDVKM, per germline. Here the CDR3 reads CASSPLGGLAEKETQYF. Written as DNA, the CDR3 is TGTGCCAGCAGTCCACTTGGCGGGCTAGCGGAAAAAGAGACCCAGTACTTC.

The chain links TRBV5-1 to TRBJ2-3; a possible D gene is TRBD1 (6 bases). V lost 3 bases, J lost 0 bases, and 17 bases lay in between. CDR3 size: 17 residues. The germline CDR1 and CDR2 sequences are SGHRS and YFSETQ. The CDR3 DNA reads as TGCGCCAGCAGCTGGAGGACAGTCCAAGGTAGCACAGATACGCAGTATTTT. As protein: CASSWRTVQGSTDTQYF.

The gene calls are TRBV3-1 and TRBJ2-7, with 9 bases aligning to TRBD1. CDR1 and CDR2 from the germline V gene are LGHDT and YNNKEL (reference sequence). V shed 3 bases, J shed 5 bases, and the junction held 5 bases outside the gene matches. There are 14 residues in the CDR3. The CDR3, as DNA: TGTGCCAGCAGCCAGTGGGACAGGGACCACGAGCAGTACTTC. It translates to CASSQWDRDHEQYF.

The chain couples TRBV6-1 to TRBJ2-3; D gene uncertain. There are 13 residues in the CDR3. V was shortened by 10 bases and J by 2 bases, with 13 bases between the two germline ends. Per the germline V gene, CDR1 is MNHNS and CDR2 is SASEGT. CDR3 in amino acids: CATSEVPTDTQYF. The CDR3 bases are TGTGCCACTTCGGAAGTGCCCACAGATACGCAGTATTTT.

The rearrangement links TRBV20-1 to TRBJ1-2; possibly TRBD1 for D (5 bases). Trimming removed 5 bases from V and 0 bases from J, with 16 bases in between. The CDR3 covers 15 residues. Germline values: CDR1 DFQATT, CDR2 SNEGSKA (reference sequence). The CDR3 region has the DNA TGCAGTGCTGCCAGGACAAGCCGAACTAACTATGGCTACACCTTC. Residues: CSAARTSRTNYGYTF.

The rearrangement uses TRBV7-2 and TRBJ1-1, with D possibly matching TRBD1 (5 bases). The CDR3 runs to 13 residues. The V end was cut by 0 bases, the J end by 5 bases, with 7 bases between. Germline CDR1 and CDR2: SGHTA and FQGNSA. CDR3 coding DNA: TGTGCCAGCAGCTTAGCCCGGGGGACTGAAGCTTTCTTT. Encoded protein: CASSLARGTEAFF.

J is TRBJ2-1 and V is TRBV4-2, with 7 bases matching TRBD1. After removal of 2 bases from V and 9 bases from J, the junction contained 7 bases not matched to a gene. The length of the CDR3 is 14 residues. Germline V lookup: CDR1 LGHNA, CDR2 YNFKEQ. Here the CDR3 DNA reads TGTGCCAGCAGCCAACTAGGGACAGTGGGTGAGCAGTTCTTC. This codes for CASSQLGTVGEQFF.

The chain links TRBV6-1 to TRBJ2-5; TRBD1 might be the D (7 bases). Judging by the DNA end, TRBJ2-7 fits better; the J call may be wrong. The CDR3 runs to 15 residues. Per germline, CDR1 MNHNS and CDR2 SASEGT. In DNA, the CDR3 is TGTGCCAGCAGCTATAGGAGTCCAGGGGGGAGCGAGCAGTACTTC. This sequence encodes CASSYRSPGGSEQYF.